Shown below are 9 T cell receptor beta chains from a single sample sequenced in a study of regulatory T cells in long-lasting Graves disease. Assembly of TCR beta libraries relied on iRepertoire HTBI primers together with Arm-PCR of CDR3 regions. TCRdb recomputed calls from the multiplex PCR reads with MiXCR, one row per CDR3 protein. The data show fewer than 500,000 distinct CDR3 sequences, about 16% seen once. Time point in this sample: newly diagnosed GD, antithyroid drugs for less than 3 months. Preparation of the TCR library used RNA extracted from PBMCs. This sample also belongs to another study, concerning T cells in Graves' hyperthyroidism and ophthalmopathy.

This specimen consisted of peripheral blood mononuclear cells (PBMCs), obtained at new diagnosis, from a patient treated with antithyroid drugs. Receptor source: a middle-aged man with Graves disease.

As concerns this clonotype: A read error is possible here, since a much larger clone lies one base away. The genes are TRBV19 and TRBJ2-2; maybe TRBD1 (5 bases). Germline CDR1 LNHDA, CDR2 SQIVND (reference sequence). This CDR3 is 15 amino acids long. Trimming pared 3 bases from V and 4 bases from J, leaving 12 bases between. The CDR3 region has the DNA TGTGCCAGTAGTATGAGGAACAGGCCCACCGGGGAGCTGTTTTTT. Protein product: CASSMRNRPTGELFF.

This clonotype was observed at least ten times. The chain carries TRBV5-1 and TRBJ2-7; D remains ambiguous. V dropped 0 bases and J dropped 7 bases, with 8 bases sitting between them. The germline V gene encodes CDR1 SGHRS and CDR2 YFSETQ. The CDR3 consists of 12 residues. The CDR3 nucleotides read TGCGCCAGCAGCTTGGGGGATCGGGAGCAGTACTTC. The encoded protein is CASSLGDREQYF.

There are a few counts of this clonotype. The chain uses TRBV7-6 and TRBJ1-3; no clear D gene. V gave up 4 bases and J gave up 0 bases, with 13 bases separating them. The CDR3 length is 16 residues. The V gene's germline CDR1 is SGHVS and CDR2 FNYEAQ. In nucleotides, the CDR3 is TGTGCCAGCAGCTCAGGACCCTTGGCCTCTGGAAACACCATATATTTT. Translated: CASSSGPLASGNTIYF.

This clonotype showed up many times. This rearrangement joins TRBV20-1 to TRBJ2-1; no reliable D call. Trimming took 3 bases from V and 7 from J, leaving 10 bases between them. Looked up from germline, CDR1 is DFQATT and CDR2 is SNEGSKA (reference sequence). The CDR3 covers 12 residues. Written as DNA, the CDR3 is TGCAGTGCTAGGGTAGCACGTAATGAGCAGTTCTTC. This encodes CSARVARNEQFF.

The V gene is TRBV10-2, the J gene TRBJ2-7; a possible D gene is TRBD1 (5 bases). CDR1 and CDR2 from the germline V gene are WSHSY and SAAADI. V was trimmed by 4 bases and J by 7 bases, leaving 11 bases between them. This CDR3 is built from 12 residues. CDR3 coding DNA: TGCGCCAGCAGTGTCCAAAGGGGAGAGCAGTACTTC. Its translation is CASSVQRGEQYF.

The chain employs TRBV5-6 and TRBJ1-5; D may be TRBD1 (5 bases). Germline CDR1 SGHDT, CDR2 YYEEEE. The ends were cut back, 4 bases at V and 1 base at J, with 9 bases in the middle. The CDR3 spans 14 residues. The CDR3 spells CASSHGASNQPQHF. CDR3 bases: TGTGCCAGCAGCCACGGGGCCAGCAATCAGCCCCAGCATTTT. Full variable domain (outside the CDR3, taken from reference TRBV5-6 and TRBJ1-5): DAGVTQSPTHLIKTRGQQVTLRCSPKSGHDTVSWYQQALGQGPQFIFQYYEEEERQRGNFPDRFSGHQFPNYSSELNVNALLLGDSALYLCASSHGASNQPQHFGDGTRLSIL.

V and J are TRBV4-1 and TRBJ2-1; 12 bases map to TRBD1. From germline, CDR1 is MGHRA and CDR2 YSYEKL. The ends lost 3 bases at V and 6 bases at J; junction bases unmatched: 12. The CDR3 is 18 residues long. For the CDR3, the DNA is TGCGCCAGCAGCCATCACCGGGACAGGGGGCCCATGTTCAATGAGCAGTTCTTC. Amino acids: CASSHHRDRGPMFNEQFF.

Ten or more counts support this clonotype. The chain carries TRBV11-2 and TRBJ1-1; D call uncertain. The CDR3 has 13 residues. V was pared by 5 bases and J by 7 bases, with 14 bases between. CDR1 and CDR2 from the germline V gene are SGHAT and FQNNGV. CDR3 region: CASSEAGRREAFF. CDR3 nucleotides: TGTGCCAGCAGCGAAGCAGGACGGCGTGAAGCTTTCTTT.

The sample holds many counts of this clonotype. The J gene is TRBJ2-3, the V gene TRBV2; 9 bases map to TRBD2. V lost 6 bases to trimming and J lost 5 bases; unmatched junction nucleotides: 6. Germline CDR1 SNHLY, CDR2 FYNNEI. The CDR3 has 14 residues. The CDR3 DNA sequence: TGTGCCAGCAGGGCTAGCGGGACCGGAGATACGCAGTATTTT. Its translation: CASRASGTGDTQYF.